This T cell receptor (beta chain) was documented in a study of shared clonotypes between healthy human individuals. The DNA input per sorted-subset replicate PCR was 150 to 200 ng, corresponding to roughly 30,000 T cell genomes. Sequencing was performed with immunoSEQ multiplex PCR; in TCRdb, only in-frame clones are kept and a portion is missing. The sample lists more than 500,000 clones, roughly 95% seen once, with nearly 0.065% in the top ten. Each sample came from a Caucasian adult donor living in Nashville, Tennessee. Sequencing was done on a sample of naive CD4+ T cells sorted from blood. As for subset: CD45RA+ positively selected. This clonotype was obtained from a woman younger than 45 in good health.

The CDR3 sequence is CASRGLAGGSYEQYF. The CDR3 nucleotides read TGTGCCAGCAGAGGACTAGCGGGAGGGTCCTACGAGCAGTACTTC. This chain links TRBV6-5 with TRBJ2-7; 15 nucleotides agree with TRBD2. The CDR3 is made up of 15 amino acids. After removal of 6 bases from V and 1 base from J, the junction contained 1 base not matched to a gene. The germline CDR1 and CDR2 sequences are MNHEY and SVGAGI.